This T cell receptor (beta chain) was observed in a study of blood T cell repertoires in COVID-19. Overall study context: PBMCs, B-cell-depleted T cells, or T cells were the source of the cDNA or gDNA that made up the material.

CDR3 size: 16 residues. Germline V gene sequence: CDR1 SGHRS, CDR2 YFSETQ. Trimming took 6 bases from V and 2 from J; bases not matched to a gene: 10. Some clones are missing from TCRdb's copy, which holds only in-frame ones; the method was immunoSEQ multiplex PCR. The sample records 150,000 or so clones, about 89% being singletons. The source is a man aged 50 to 60 with acute or convalescent COVID-19. Material: peripheral blood. This sequence joins TRBV5-1 and TRBJ2-1, with 8 bases lining up with TRBD2. CDR3 region: CASTNGGLGTYNEQFF. The DNA of the CDR3 is TGCGCCAGCACCAATGGGGGACTAGGGACCTACAATGAGCAGTTCTTC.